This T cell receptor beta chain was recovered during a study of blood T cell repertoires in COVID-19. Study details: The United States, Italy and Spain were the sources of the acute and convalescent COVID-19 samples. PBMCs, B-cell-depleted T cells, or T cells provided the cDNA or gDNA that made up the material.

The authors' processing: Using reference gene primer amplification, nucleated cell counts were estimated. Produced via immunoSEQ multiplex PCR; TCRdb's table is partial and in-frame only. V and J calls and clone size are those listed in that table; D and trimming were worked out from the DNA. The sample yields approximately 150,000 clones, 93% seen once. The sample holds one count of this clone. CDR1 is KGHSH and CDR2 is LQKENI in the germline V gene. This CDR3 contains 15 residues. Trimming pared 3 bases from V and 2 bases from J, leaving 11 bases between. Sample: peripheral blood. The chain joins TRBV18 to TRBJ1-3; D gene unclear. The receptor's source is a woman aged 60-70 years with COVID-19, enrolled during active disease. The CDR3 spells CASSPGGVPGNTIYF. The CDR3 bases are TGTGCCAGCTCACCTGGCGGGGTGCCTGGAAACACCATATATTTT.